Listed below are T cell receptor beta chains from one sample, sequenced in a study of T cells after yellow fever vaccination. Each CDR3 protein gets one entry after TCRdb re-called the 5' RACE reads with MiXCR. The sample has roughly 120,000 distinct CDR3 sequences; 6% to 8% are singletons. The source material was CD4+ T cells sorted from PBMCs, sampled less than 11 days after the first yellow fever vaccination. These receptors were taken from a young man who received the YFV17D yellow fever vaccine. Each CDR3 is given with its conserved first and last residue. The order of the fields is D gene, V gene, J gene, clone size, CDR3 DNA, CDR3 protein. A D gene is named only where the DNA matches it firmly. Rows may omit the clone size; those that give it use once, few, many or a size class.

d_gene: TRBD1
v_gene: TRBV29-1
j_gene: TRBJ1-5
abundance: many
CDR3nt: TGCAGCGTCGGGGGACAGGGGACGAATCAGCCCCAGCATTTT
CDR3aa: CSVGGQGTNQPQHF

d_gene: NA
v_gene: TRBV9
j_gene: TRBJ2-3
abundance: many
CDR3nt: TGTGCCAGCAGCACTGGGGGGAGCACAGATACGCAGTATTTT
CDR3aa: CASSTGGSTDTQYF

d_gene: TRBD2
v_gene: TRBV20-1
j_gene: TRBJ2-3
abundance: many
CDR3nt: TGCAGTGCTAGACGGCCTAGCGGGGGCTCAGATACGCAGTATTTT
CDR3aa: CSARRPSGGSDTQYF

d_gene: NA
v_gene: TRBV6-1
j_gene: TRBJ2-3
abundance: many
CDR3nt: TGTGCCAGCAAGCAGGGCACCACAGATACGCAGTATTTT
CDR3aa: CASKQGTTDTQYF

d_gene: NA
v_gene: TRBV10-3
j_gene: TRBJ2-1
abundance: many
CDR3nt: TGTGCCATCAGCCTAACTAGCAACCATGAGCAGTTCTTC
CDR3aa: CAISLTSNHEQFF

d_gene: TRBD2
v_gene: TRBV7-3
j_gene: TRBJ2-3
abundance: many
CDR3nt: TGTGCCAGCAGCCTCAGGGGACTAGCGGGGGATACGCAGTATTTT
CDR3aa: CASSLRGLAGDTQYF

d_gene: NA
v_gene: TRBV6-2/TRBV6-3
j_gene: TRBJ2-1
abundance: NA
CDR3nt: TGTGCCAGCAAGCGGGACAACAACAATGAGCAGTTCTTC
CDR3aa: CASKRDNNNEQFF

d_gene: NA
v_gene: TRBV27
j_gene: TRBJ2-3
abundance: many
CDR3nt: TGTGCCAGCAGTTTATTGGGAGGAAATACGCAGTATTTT
CDR3aa: CASSLLGGNTQYF

d_gene: NA
v_gene: TRBV27
j_gene: TRBJ2-5
abundance: few
CDR3nt: TGTGCCAGCAGTTTATATGGCAGCCAAGAGACCCAGTACTTC
CDR3aa: CASSLYGSQETQYF

d_gene: NA
v_gene: TRBV12-3/TRBV12-4
j_gene: TRBJ1-1
abundance: NA
CDR3nt: TGTGCCAGCAGTTCGGACACGAACACTGAAGCTTTCTTT
CDR3aa: CASSSDTNTEAFF

d_gene: NA
v_gene: TRBV5-1
j_gene: TRBJ1-6
abundance: many
CDR3nt: TGCGCCAGCAGCTTGGGGCAGAATAATTCACCCCTCCACTTT
CDR3aa: CASSLGQNNSPLHF

d_gene: NA
v_gene: TRBV5-1
j_gene: TRBJ2-5
abundance: many
CDR3nt: TGCGCCAGCACCAGATTAGGGGTAACGGAGACCCAGTACTTC
CDR3aa: CASTRLGVTETQYF

d_gene: NA
v_gene: TRBV6-5
j_gene: TRBJ2-1
abundance: many
CDR3nt: TGTGCCAGCAGTTACGAACCAAACCCCAATGAGCAGTTCTTC
CDR3aa: CASSYEPNPNEQFF

d_gene: NA
v_gene: TRBV4-1
j_gene: TRBJ2-1
abundance: many
CDR3nt: TGCGCCAGCAGCCAAGATGGTATTGGGGGCTCATACAATGAGCAGTTCTTC
CDR3aa: CASSQDGIGGSYNEQFF

d_gene: TRBD1
v_gene: TRBV5-1
j_gene: TRBJ2-5
abundance: many
CDR3nt: TGCGCCAGCAGCTTAACAGGGGGTCGGGAGACCCAGTACTTC
CDR3aa: CASSLTGGRETQYF

d_gene: NA
v_gene: TRBV29-1
j_gene: TRBJ1-1
abundance: many
CDR3nt: TGCAGCATTTCGGAAGTCCGAGCTTTCTTT
CDR3aa: CSISEVRAFF

d_gene: TRBD1
v_gene: TRBV5-5
j_gene: TRBJ2-5
abundance: many
CDR3nt: TGTGCCAGCAGCTCGGGACAGCCCCAAGAGACCCAGTACTTC
CDR3aa: CASSSGQPQETQYF

d_gene: NA
v_gene: TRBV5-1
j_gene: TRBJ2-3
abundance: many
CDR3nt: TGCGCCAGCAGCCATGACTGGGATACGCAGTATTTT
CDR3aa: CASSHDWDTQYF

d_gene: TRBD2
v_gene: TRBV9
j_gene: TRBJ2-1
abundance: many
CDR3nt: TGTGCCAGCAGCGTAGCGGGGGGTACTGGGAATGAGCAGTTCTTC
CDR3aa: CASSVAGGTGNEQFF

d_gene: NA
v_gene: TRBV9
j_gene: TRBJ1-6
abundance: many
CDR3nt: TGTGCCAGCAGCCCCGAAGGGACGCCTAATTCACCCCTCCACTTT
CDR3aa: CASSPEGTPNSPLHF

d_gene: TRBD1
v_gene: TRBV2
j_gene: TRBJ1-5
abundance: many
CDR3nt: TGTGCCAGCAGTCCGACAGGGGGCGGGAGCAATCAGCCCCAGCATTTT
CDR3aa: CASSPTGGGSNQPQHF

d_gene: NA
v_gene: TRBV20-1
j_gene: TRBJ2-5
abundance: many
CDR3nt: TGCAGTGCCGGTCCGGGGCGGGAGACCCAGTACTTC
CDR3aa: CSAGPGRETQYF

d_gene: TRBD2
v_gene: TRBV7-2
j_gene: TRBJ2-2
abundance: many
CDR3nt: TGTGCCAGCAGCTTCAGCGGGGGCGGCACCGGGGAGCTGTTTTTT
CDR3aa: CASSFSGGGTGELFF

d_gene: NA
v_gene: TRBV6-1
j_gene: TRBJ2-4
abundance: many
CDR3nt: TGTGCCAGCAGTGATTTTGGGTCAGCCAAAAACATTCAGTACTTC
CDR3aa: CASSDFGSAKNIQYF

d_gene: NA
v_gene: TRBV29-1
j_gene: TRBJ2-3
abundance: many
CDR3nt: TGCAGCGTTGAAGTCGAGATCACAGATACGCAGTATTTT
CDR3aa: CSVEVEITDTQYF

d_gene: TRBD1
v_gene: TRBV12-3/TRBV12-4
j_gene: TRBJ2-3
abundance: many
CDR3nt: TGTGCCAGCAGTCCCTTACAGGGGGCAGATACGCAGTATTTT
CDR3aa: CASSPLQGADTQYF

d_gene: NA
v_gene: TRBV20-1
j_gene: TRBJ1-6
abundance: NA
CDR3nt: TGCAGTGCCAGAGACAGAAATTCACCCCTCCACTTT
CDR3aa: CSARDRNSPLHF

d_gene: TRBD1
v_gene: TRBV19
j_gene: TRBJ2-3
abundance: many
CDR3nt: TGTGCCAGCAGCTTCCAGGGGGCGCGCACAGATACGCAGTATTTT
CDR3aa: CASSFQGARTDTQYF

d_gene: NA
v_gene: TRBV9
j_gene: TRBJ1-2
abundance: many
CDR3nt: TGTGCCAGCAGCACACGGACGGGGAACTATGGCTACACCTTC
CDR3aa: CASSTRTGNYGYTF

d_gene: NA
v_gene: TRBV5-1
j_gene: TRBJ2-3
abundance: many
CDR3nt: TGCGCCAGCAGCTTGGTTCCGTCTAGCACAGATACGCAGTATTTT
CDR3aa: CASSLVPSSTDTQYF

d_gene: TRBD2
v_gene: TRBV18
j_gene: TRBJ2-7
abundance: few
CDR3nt: TGTGCCAGCTCGCCGAGGGCTAGCGGGGGGTCCTACGAGCAGTACTTC
CDR3aa: CASSPRASGGSYEQYF

d_gene: TRBD1
v_gene: TRBV10-3
j_gene: TRBJ2-6
abundance: few
CDR3nt: TGTGCCATCAGTTTGGACAGGGGGCTGGGCGGGGCCAACGTCCTGACTTTC
CDR3aa: CAISLDRGLGGANVLTF

d_gene: NA
v_gene: TRBV14
j_gene: TRBJ1-6
abundance: few
CDR3nt: TGTGCCAGCAGCCAAGGGTCGGCAGTTTATAATTCACCCCTCCACTTT
CDR3aa: CASSQGSAVYNSPLHF

d_gene: NA
v_gene: TRBV12-3/TRBV12-4
j_gene: TRBJ1-2
abundance: many
CDR3nt: TGTGCCAGCAGATCGGGGCTAGGCTACACCTTC
CDR3aa: CASRSGLGYTF

d_gene: NA
v_gene: TRBV6-1
j_gene: TRBJ2-3
abundance: many
CDR3nt: TGTGCCAGCAGTGGACCCAGGGGGGGCACAGATACGCAGTATTTT
CDR3aa: CASSGPRGGTDTQYF

d_gene: NA
v_gene: TRBV30
j_gene: TRBJ1-6
abundance: NA
CDR3nt: TGTGCCTGGATGAGTGGGGGAAATTCACCCCTCCACTTT
CDR3aa: CAWMSGGNSPLHF

d_gene: NA
v_gene: TRBV28
j_gene: TRBJ2-6
abundance: many
CDR3nt: TGTGCCAGCAGTCCGGGTATGCCTGGGGCCAACGTCCTGACTTTC
CDR3aa: CASSPGMPGANVLTF

d_gene: NA
v_gene: TRBV4-3
j_gene: TRBJ1-4
abundance: many
CDR3nt: TGCGCCAGCAGCCAAGATGCGGGGAATGAAAAACTGTTTTTT
CDR3aa: CASSQDAGNEKLFF

d_gene: NA
v_gene: TRBV15
j_gene: TRBJ1-1
abundance: NA
CDR3nt: TGTGCCACCAGCAGAGATCCCCTACGGACTGAAGCTTTCTTT
CDR3aa: CATSRDPLRTEAFF

d_gene: NA
v_gene: TRBV3-1
j_gene: TRBJ2-7
abundance: few
CDR3nt: TGTGCCAGCAGCCAAGGGACAGTCAGGAGCTACGAGCAGTACTTC
CDR3aa: CASSQGTVRSYEQYF

d_gene: NA
v_gene: TRBV5-1
j_gene: TRBJ1-4
abundance: few
CDR3nt: TGCGCCAGCAGGGCCGGGACATTCGCTGATGAAAAACTGTTTTTT
CDR3aa: CASRAGTFADEKLFF